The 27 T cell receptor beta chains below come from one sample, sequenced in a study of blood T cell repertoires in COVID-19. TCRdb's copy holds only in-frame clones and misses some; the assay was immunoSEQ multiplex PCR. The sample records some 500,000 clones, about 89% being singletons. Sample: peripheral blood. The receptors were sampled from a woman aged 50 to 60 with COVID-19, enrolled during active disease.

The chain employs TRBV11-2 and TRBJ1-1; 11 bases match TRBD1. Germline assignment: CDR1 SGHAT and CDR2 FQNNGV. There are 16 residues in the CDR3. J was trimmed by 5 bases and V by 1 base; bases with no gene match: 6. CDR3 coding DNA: TGTGCCAGCAGCTTAGTATATGGGACAGGGGGAACTGAAGCTTTCTTT. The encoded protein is CASSLVYGTGGTEAFF.

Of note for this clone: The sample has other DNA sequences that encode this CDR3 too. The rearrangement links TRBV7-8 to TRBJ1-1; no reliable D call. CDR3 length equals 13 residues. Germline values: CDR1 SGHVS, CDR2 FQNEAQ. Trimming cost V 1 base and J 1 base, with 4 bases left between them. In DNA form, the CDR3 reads TGTGCCAGCAGCTTAGGGAGGAACACTGAAGCTTTCTTT. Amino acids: CASSLGRNTEAFF.

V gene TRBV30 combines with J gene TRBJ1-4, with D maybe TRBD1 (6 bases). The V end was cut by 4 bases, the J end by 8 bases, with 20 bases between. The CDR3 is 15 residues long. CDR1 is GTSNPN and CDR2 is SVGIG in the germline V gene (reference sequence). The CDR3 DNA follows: TGTGCCTGGATTCATCGGGGGGCGGTCGGGGAAAAACTGTTTTTT. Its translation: CAWIHRGAVGEKLFF.

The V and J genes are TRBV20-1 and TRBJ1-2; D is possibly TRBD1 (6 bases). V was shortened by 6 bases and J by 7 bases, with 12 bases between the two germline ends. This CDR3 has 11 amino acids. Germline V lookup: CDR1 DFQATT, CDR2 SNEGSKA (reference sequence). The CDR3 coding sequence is TGCAGTGCCCCCGTAGGGGGTGGCTACACCTTC. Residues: CSAPVGGGYTF.

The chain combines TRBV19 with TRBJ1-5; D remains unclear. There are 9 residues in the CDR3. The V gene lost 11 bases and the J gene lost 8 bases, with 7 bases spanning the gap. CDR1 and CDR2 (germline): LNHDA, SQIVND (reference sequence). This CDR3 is CAGGEPQHF. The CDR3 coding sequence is TGTGCCGGAGGTGAGCCCCAGCATTTT.

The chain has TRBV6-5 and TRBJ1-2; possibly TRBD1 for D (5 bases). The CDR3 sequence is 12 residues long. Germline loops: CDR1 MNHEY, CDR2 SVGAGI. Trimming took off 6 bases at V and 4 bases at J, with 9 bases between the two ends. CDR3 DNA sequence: TGTGCCAGCAGCAGGGTGAGCTATGGCTACACCTTC. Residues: CASSRVSYGYTF.

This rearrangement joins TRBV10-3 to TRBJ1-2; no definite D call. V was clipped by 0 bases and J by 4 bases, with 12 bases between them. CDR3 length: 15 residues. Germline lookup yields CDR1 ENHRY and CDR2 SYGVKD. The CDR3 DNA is TGTGCCATCAGTGAGTCGGGCAGCGGTGGCTATGGCTACACCTTC. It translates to CAISESGSGGYGYTF.

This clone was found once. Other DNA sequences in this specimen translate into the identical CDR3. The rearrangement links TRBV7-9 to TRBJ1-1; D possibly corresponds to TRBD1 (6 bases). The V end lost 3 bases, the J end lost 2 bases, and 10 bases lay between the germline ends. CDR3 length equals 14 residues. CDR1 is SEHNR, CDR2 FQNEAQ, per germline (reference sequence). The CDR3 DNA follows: TGTGCCAGCAGCTTGGGGGGGCCCAACACTGAAGCTTTCTTT. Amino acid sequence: CASSLGGPNTEAFF.

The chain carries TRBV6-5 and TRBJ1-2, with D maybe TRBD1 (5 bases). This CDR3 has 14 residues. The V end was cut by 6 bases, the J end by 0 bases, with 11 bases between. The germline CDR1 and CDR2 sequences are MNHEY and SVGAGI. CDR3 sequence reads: CASRWAGTNYGYTF. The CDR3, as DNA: TGTGCCAGCAGATGGGCAGGGACTAACTATGGCTACACCTTC.

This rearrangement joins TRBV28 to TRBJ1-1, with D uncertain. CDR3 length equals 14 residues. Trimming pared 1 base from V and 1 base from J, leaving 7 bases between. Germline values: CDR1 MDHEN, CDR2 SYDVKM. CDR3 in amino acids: CASSLSLTNTEAFF. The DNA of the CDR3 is TGTGCCAGCAGTTTATCACTAACGAACACTGAAGCTTTCTTT.

CDR3 bases: TGTGCCAGCAGTGAAGAAGAGGTAGGCAGGGGAAACTATGGCTACACCTTC. Its protein is CASSEEEVGRGNYGYTF. The chain combines TRBV2 with TRBJ1-2; TRBD1 might be the D (6 bases). This CDR3 spans 17 amino acids. Trimming took 1 base from V and 2 from J, leaving 17 bases between them. Germline V gene sequence: CDR1 SNHLY, CDR2 FYNNEI.

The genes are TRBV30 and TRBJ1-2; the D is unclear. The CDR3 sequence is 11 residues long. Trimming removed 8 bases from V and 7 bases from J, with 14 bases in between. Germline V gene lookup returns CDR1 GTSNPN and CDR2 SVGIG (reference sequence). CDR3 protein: CALESSGGYTF. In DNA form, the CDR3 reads TGTGCCCTAGAGTCCAGCGGTGGCTACACCTTC.

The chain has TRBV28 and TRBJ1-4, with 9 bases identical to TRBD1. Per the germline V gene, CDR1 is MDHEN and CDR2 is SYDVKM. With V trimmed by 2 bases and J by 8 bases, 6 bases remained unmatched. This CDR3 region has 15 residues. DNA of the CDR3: TGTGCCAGCAGTTTAGGGGACAGGGAAGAGGAAAAACTGTTTTTT. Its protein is CASSLGDREEEKLFF.

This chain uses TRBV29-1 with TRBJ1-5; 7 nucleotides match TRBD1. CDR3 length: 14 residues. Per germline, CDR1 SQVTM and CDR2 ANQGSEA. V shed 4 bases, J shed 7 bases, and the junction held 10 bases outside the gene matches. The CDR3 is CSVATGNGKQPQHF. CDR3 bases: TGCAGCGTTGCGACAGGGAACGGTAAACAGCCCCAGCATTTT.

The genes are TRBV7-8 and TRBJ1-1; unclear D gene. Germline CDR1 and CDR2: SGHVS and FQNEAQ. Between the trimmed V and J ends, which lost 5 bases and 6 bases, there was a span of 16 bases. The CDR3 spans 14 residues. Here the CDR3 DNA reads TGTGCCAGCAGCGTTAACCCCGTATTAGCTGAAGCTTTCTTT. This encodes CASSVNPVLAEAFF.

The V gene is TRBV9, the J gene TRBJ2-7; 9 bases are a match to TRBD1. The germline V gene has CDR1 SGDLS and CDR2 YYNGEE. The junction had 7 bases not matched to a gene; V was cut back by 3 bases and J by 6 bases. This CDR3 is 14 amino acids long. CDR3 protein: CASSARDRVFEQYF. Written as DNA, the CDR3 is TGTGCCAGCAGCGCCCGGGACAGGGTTTTCGAGCAGTACTTC.

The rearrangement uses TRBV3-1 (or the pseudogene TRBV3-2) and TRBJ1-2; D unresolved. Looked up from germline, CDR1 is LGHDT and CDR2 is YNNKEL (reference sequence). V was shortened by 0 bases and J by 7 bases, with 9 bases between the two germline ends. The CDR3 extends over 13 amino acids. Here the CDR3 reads CASSQEILRGYTF. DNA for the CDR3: TGTGCCAGCAGCCAAGAAATACTTCGTGGCTACACCTTC.

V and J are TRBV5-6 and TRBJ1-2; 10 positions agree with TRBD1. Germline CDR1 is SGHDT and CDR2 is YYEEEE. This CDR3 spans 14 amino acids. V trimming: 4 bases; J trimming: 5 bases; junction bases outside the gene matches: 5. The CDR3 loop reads CASSPRTGGYGYTF. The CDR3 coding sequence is TGTGCCAGCAGCCCGAGGACAGGGGGTTATGGCTACACCTTC.

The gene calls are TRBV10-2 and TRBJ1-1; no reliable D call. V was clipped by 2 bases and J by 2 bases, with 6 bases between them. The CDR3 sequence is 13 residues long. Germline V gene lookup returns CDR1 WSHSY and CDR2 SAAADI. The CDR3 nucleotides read TGCGCCAGCAGTGAGCTAGTAAACACTGAAGCTTTCTTT. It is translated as CASSELVNTEAFF.

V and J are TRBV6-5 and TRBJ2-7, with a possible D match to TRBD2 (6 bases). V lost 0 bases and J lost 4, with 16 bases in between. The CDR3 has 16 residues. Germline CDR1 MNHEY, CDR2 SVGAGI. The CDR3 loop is CASSYSHGGVAYEQYF. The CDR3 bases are TGTGCCAGCAGTTACTCGCATGGCGGGGTCGCATACGAGCAGTACTTC.

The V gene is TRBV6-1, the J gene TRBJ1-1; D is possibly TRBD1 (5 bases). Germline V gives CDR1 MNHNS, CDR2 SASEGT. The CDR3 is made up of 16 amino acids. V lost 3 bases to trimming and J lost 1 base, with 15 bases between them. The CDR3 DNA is TGTGCCAGCAGTGAGGACAAACAAGGAACGAACACTGAAGCTTTCTTT. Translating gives CASSEDKQGTNTEAFF.

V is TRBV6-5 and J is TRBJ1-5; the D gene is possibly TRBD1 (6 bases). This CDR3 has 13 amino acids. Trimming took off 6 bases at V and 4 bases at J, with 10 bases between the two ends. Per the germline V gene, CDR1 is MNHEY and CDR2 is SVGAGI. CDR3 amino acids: CASRDSFNQPQHF. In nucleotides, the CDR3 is TGTGCCAGCAGGGACAGTTTTAATCAGCCCCAGCATTTT.

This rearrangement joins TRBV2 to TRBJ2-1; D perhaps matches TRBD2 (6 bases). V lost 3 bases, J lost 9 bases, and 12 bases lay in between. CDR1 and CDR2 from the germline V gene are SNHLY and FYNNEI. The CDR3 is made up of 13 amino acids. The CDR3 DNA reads TGTGCCAGCAGTGAGGAGCATAGCGGTGAGCAGTTCTTC. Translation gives CASSEEHSGEQFF.

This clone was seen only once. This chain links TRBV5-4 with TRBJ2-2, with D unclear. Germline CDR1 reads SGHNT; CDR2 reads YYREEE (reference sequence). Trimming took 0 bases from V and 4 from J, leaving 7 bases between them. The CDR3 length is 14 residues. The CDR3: CASSLGQITGELFF. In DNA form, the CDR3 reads TGTGCCAGCAGCTTGGGTCAGATCACCGGGGAGCTGTTTTTT.

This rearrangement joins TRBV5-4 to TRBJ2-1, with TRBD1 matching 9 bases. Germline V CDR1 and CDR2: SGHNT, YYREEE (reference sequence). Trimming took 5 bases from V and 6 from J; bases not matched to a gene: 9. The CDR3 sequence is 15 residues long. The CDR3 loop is CASRQGQGRVNEQFF. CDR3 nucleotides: TGTGCCAGCAGACAGGGACAGGGTCGGGTCAATGAGCAGTTCTTC.

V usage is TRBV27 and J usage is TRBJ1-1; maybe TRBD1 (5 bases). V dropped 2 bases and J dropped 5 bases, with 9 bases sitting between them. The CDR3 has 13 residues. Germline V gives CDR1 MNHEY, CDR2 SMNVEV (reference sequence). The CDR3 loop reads CASSLDGGTEAFF. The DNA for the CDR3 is TGTGCCAGCAGTTTAGATGGGGGGACTGAAGCTTTCTTT.

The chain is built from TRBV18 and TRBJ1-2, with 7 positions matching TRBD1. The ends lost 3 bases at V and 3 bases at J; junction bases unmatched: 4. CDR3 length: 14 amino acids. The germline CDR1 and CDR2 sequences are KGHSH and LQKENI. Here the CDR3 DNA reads TGTGCCAGCTCACCGGCCACAGGGGACTATGGCTACACCTTC. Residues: CASSPATGDYGYTF.